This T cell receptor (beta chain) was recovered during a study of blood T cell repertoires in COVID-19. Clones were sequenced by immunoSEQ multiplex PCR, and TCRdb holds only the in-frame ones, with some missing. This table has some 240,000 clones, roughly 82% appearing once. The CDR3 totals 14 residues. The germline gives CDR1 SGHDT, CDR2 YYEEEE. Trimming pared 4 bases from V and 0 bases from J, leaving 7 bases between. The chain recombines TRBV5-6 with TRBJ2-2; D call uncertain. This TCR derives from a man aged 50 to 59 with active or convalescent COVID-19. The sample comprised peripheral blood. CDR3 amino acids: CASSPPTNTGELFF. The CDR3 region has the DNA TGTGCCAGCAGCCCCCCCACGAACACCGGGGAGCTGTTTTTT.